These 32 T cell receptor beta chains originate from one sample sequenced in a study of OX40 agonist ivuxolimab in advanced cancers. Repertoires were generated with immunoSEQ multiplex PCR, while TCRdb's copy carries only in-frame clones and drops some. The sample has approximately 30,000 clones; more than 65% are singletons. Material: CD4+ or CD8+ T cells sorted from blood, obtained in a trial of the OX40 agonist ivuxolimab. These receptors originate from an adult with an advanced solid tumor such as melanoma, head and neck, liver or kidney cancer.

This clone was detected once. This chain connects TRBV6-1 to TRBJ1-1, with D hard to call. Deletions cut 5 bases from V and 7 bases from J, with 11 bases between. From germline, CDR1 is MNHNS and CDR2 SASEGT. The CDR3 runs 12 residues. CDR3 residues: CASSFGRGEAFF. Written as DNA, the CDR3 is TGTGCCAGCAGTTTCGGACGCGGTGAAGCTTTCTTT.

The chain links TRBV2 to TRBJ1-1; no reliable D call. The ends were cut back, 1 base at V and 7 bases at J, with 7 bases in the middle. The CDR3 has 12 amino acids. Germline CDR1 SNHLY, CDR2 FYNNEI. CDR3 DNA: TGTGCCAGCAGTGAAGGGGCACTTGAAGCTTTCTTT. It codes for CASSEGALEAFF.

The chain carries TRBV6-6 and TRBJ1-5; TRBD1 agrees at 8 bases. The J segment lost 7 bases and the V segment lost 2 bases, leaving 4 bases of the junction unmatched. CDR1 is MNHNY and CDR2 is SVGAGI in the germline V gene (reference sequence). The CDR3 spans 14 residues. CDR3: CASSYTDRGQPQHF. DNA of the CDR3: TGTGCCAGCAGTTACACTGACAGGGGCCAGCCCCAGCATTTT.

The chain recombines TRBV5-5 with TRBJ2-7, with 7 nucleotides matching TRBD2. With 4 bases clipped from V and 2 bases from J, the junction kept 15 bases outside the gene matches. This CDR3 is 17 amino acids long. The germline gives CDR1 SGHKS, CDR2 YYEKEE (reference sequence). CDR3 sequence reads: CASSPRWEGAIPYEQYF. The CDR3 DNA reads TGTGCCAGCAGCCCTCGCTGGGAGGGAGCCATTCCCTACGAGCAGTACTTC.

This clone was counted a single time. This sample also contains other DNA sequences that code for the same CDR3. The chain employs TRBV5-4 and TRBJ2-1; D call uncertain. CDR1 SGHNT and CDR2 YYREEE come from the germline V gene (reference sequence). V gave up 0 bases and J gave up 6 bases, with 1 base separating them. The length of the CDR3 is 11 residues. Here the CDR3 DNA reads TGTGCCAGCAGCTTGGGCAATGAGCAGTTCTTC. Its translation is CASSLGNEQFF.

This clone was seen only a few times. V is TRBV6-5 and J is TRBJ2-1, with 10 bases matching TRBD2. There are 16 residues in the CDR3. CDR1 and CDR2 (germline): MNHEY, SVGAGI. V trimming: 0 bases; J trimming: 2 bases; junction bases outside the gene matches: 1. Here the CDR3 DNA reads TGTGCCAGCAGTTACTCGAGCGGGGGGGCCTACAATGAGCAGTTCTTC. Translation gives CASSYSSGGAYNEQFF.

The chain joins TRBV6-5 to TRBJ2-1, with unresolved D. The V end lost 5 bases, the J end lost 8 bases, and 10 bases lay between the germline ends. The CDR3 totals 12 residues. Germline CDR1 is MNHEY and CDR2 is SVGAGI. The CDR3 spells CASSQRRDEQFF. CDR3 bases: TGTGCCAGCAGTCAACGAAGGGATGAGCAGTTCTTC.

This clone appeared once. The chain couples TRBV9 to TRBJ2-1; D might be TRBD2 (7 bases). This CDR3 has 14 amino acids. Trimming shortened V by 4 bases and J by 6 bases, and 14 bases separated the two germline ends. The V gene's germline CDR1 is SGDLS and CDR2 YYNGEE. CDR3 residues: CASSNRGAPNEQFF. In nucleotides, the CDR3 is TGTGCCAGCAGCAACCGGGGGGCCCCCAATGAGCAGTTCTTC. The full variable domain, rest sourced from reference TRBV9 and TRBJ2-1, is DSGVTQTPKHLITATGQRVTLRCSPRSGDLSVYWYQQSLDQGLQFLIQYYNGEERAKGNILERFSAQQFPDLHSELNLSSLELGDSALYFCASSNRGAPNEQFFGPGTRLTVL.

The chain joins TRBV5-6 to TRBJ1-6; 8 bases match TRBD1. Germline V gene sequence: CDR1 SGHDT, CDR2 YYEEEE. This CDR3 spans 15 amino acids. V shed 1 base and J 6 bases; nucleotides not matched to a gene: 3. DNA of the CDR3: TGTGCCAGCAGCTTGACTGGACAGGGTAATTCACCCCTCCACTTT. Translated: CASSLTGQGNSPLHF.

The chain joins TRBV29-1 to TRBJ2-1; D possibly matches TRBD1 or TRBD2 (5 bases each). The germline CDR1 and CDR2 sequences are SQVTM and ANQGSEA. Trimming took 3 bases from V and 3 from J, leaving 9 bases between them. CDR3 length: 13 residues. The CDR3 region has the DNA TGCAGCGTTGACAAGAGGGGCTACAATGAGCAGTTCTTC. As protein: CSVDKRGYNEQFF.

This clone was detected only a few times. This sequence joins TRBV27 and TRBJ1-5, with D possibly being TRBD1 (6 bases). Germline CDR1 is MNHEY and CDR2 is SMNVEV (reference sequence). This CDR3 is 14 amino acids long. With 0 bases removed from V and 7 bases from J, the gap between germline ends came to 10 bases. The CDR3 sequence is CASSLSVRGQPQHF. The CDR3 coding sequence is TGTGCCAGCAGTTTATCTGTCAGGGGACAGCCCCAGCATTTT.

The rearrangement links TRBV4-3 to TRBJ2-2; D is possibly TRBD2 (7 bases). The CDR3 has 16 residues. V lost 0 bases to trimming and J lost 2 bases, with 10 bases between them. Looked up from germline, CDR1 is LGHNA and CDR2 is YSLEER. This chain's CDR3 is CASSQDGGANTGELFF. CDR3 nucleotides: TGCGCCAGCAGCCAAGATGGGGGGGCCAACACCGGGGAGCTGTTTTTT.

This clone has only one observation. CDR3 nucleotides: TGTGCCGCGGGGGAGAGCTCCTACAATGAGCAGTTCTTC. Protein sequence: CAAGESSYNEQFF. The chain couples TRBV19 to TRBJ2-1; 7 bases fit TRBD2. V lost 11 bases, J lost 0 bases, and 4 bases stayed unmatched. The CDR3 runs to 13 residues. The germline gives CDR1 LNHDA, CDR2 SQIVND (reference sequence).

This sequence joins TRBV5-4 and TRBJ2-2, with 9 bases matching TRBD1. Germline-derived CDR1 and CDR2 are SGHNT and YYREEE (reference sequence). This CDR3 is built from 16 residues. J gave up 4 bases and V 0 bases, and 4 bases lay outside the gene matches. CDR3 region: CASSLGQGVGTGELFF. CDR3 nucleotide sequence: TGTGCCAGCAGCTTGGGACAGGGGGTCGGCACCGGGGAGCTGTTTTTT.

The CDR3 protein is CASSHMETSSYNSPLHF. CDR3 in DNA: TGTGCCAGCAGCCATATGGAGACGAGCTCCTATAATTCACCCCTCCACTTT. The chain carries TRBV7-2 and TRBJ1-6; no clear D gene. This CDR3 is 17 amino acids long. CDR1 SGHTA and CDR2 FQGNSA come from the germline V gene. Trimming stripped 5 bases from V and 0 bases from J, with 14 bases between.

This clone was seen only a few times. V and J are TRBV4-3 and TRBJ2-1, with D tentatively TRBD1 (6 bases). The CDR3 is made up of 16 amino acids. Germline-derived CDR1 and CDR2 are LGHNA and YSLEER. Deletions cut 0 bases from V and 0 bases from J, with 9 bases between. CDR3: CASSQDGGLSYNEQFF. CDR3 DNA: TGCGCCAGCAGCCAAGATGGGGGCCTCTCCTACAATGAGCAGTTCTTC.

The gene calls are TRBV5-5 and TRBJ1-5, with a possible D match to TRBD1 (6 bases). The CDR3 extends over 15 amino acids. Trimming cost V 4 bases and J 0 bases, with 11 bases left between them. Per germline, CDR1 SGHKS and CDR2 YYEKEE (reference sequence). DNA of the CDR3: TGTGCCAGCAGCCCGCTCAGGGGTAGCAATCAGCCCCAGCATTTT. Translated: CASSPLRGSNQPQHF.

The chain employs TRBV5-6 and TRBJ2-7; the D is unclear. V lost 0 bases, J lost 3 bases, and 7 bases lay in between. Germline V gene lookup returns CDR1 SGHDT and CDR2 YYEEEE. The CDR3 spans 13 residues. The CDR3 DNA sequence: TGTGCCAGCAGCTTGGTCAGTCACTACGAGCAGTACTTC. Protein product: CASSLVSHYEQYF.

The chain has TRBV5-6 and TRBJ2-2, with 9 bases matching TRBD1. CDR3 length: 18 residues. Germline trimming cut 3 bases from V and 3 bases from J; bases unmatched to any gene: 12. The V gene's germline CDR1 is SGHDT and CDR2 YYEEEE. The CDR3 is CASSSGQGALWDTGELFF. In DNA, the CDR3 is TGTGCCAGCAGCTCGGGACAGGGTGCGCTATGGGACACCGGGGAGCTGTTTTTT.

The V and J genes are TRBV4-3 and TRBJ1-3; no firm D call. V was clipped by 0 bases and J by 4 bases, with 10 bases between them. Looked up from germline, CDR1 is LGHNA and CDR2 is YSLEER. This CDR3 has 15 residues. This CDR3 reads CASSQDDRTGNTIYF. For the CDR3, the DNA is TGCGCCAGCAGCCAAGATGATAGGACCGGAAACACCATATATTTT.

The chain links TRBV7-9 to TRBJ1-4, with TRBD1 identical over 11 bases. Germline trimming cut 1 base from V and 7 bases from J; bases unmatched to any gene: 11. This CDR3 spans 18 amino acids. The germline gives CDR1 SEHNR, CDR2 FQNEAQ (reference sequence). CDR3 in DNA: TGTGCCAGCAGCTTAGTAACGCTCGGGACAGGGGGGAGTGAAAAACTGTTTTTT. Its translation: CASSLVTLGTGGSEKLFF.

The genes are TRBV19 and TRBJ2-1, with 9 bases matching TRBD2. Germline trimming cut 3 bases from V and 0 bases from J; bases unmatched to any gene: 3. The CDR3 runs 16 residues. CDR1 and CDR2 from the germline V gene are LNHDA and SQIVND (reference sequence). Here the CDR3 DNA reads TGTGCCAGTAGTATGACTAGCGGACACTCCTACAATGAGCAGTTCTTC. Translated: CASSMTSGHSYNEQFF.

The chain uses TRBV30 and TRBJ2-7; 7 bases line up with TRBD1. The CDR3 loop spans 12 amino acids. V was clipped by 3 bases and J by 3 bases; unmatched bases: 2. CDR1 is GTSNPN, CDR2 SVGIG, per germline (reference sequence). DNA of the CDR3: TGTGCCTGGAGGGACAGGCACTACGAGCAGTACTTC. As protein: CAWRDRHYEQYF.

The chain links TRBV7-9 to TRBJ1-2; D is uncertain. Germline assignment: CDR1 SEHNR and CDR2 FQNEAQ (reference sequence). V was clipped by 5 bases and J by 3 bases, with 19 bases between them. The CDR3 length is 16 residues. CDR3 loop: CASSPKLPRGDYGYTF. CDR3 bases: TGTGCCAGCAGCCCGAAGCTCCCCCGGGGTGACTATGGCTACACCTTC.

The chain recombines TRBV7-3 with TRBJ2-7; TRBD2 might be the D (6 bases). Germline lookup yields CDR1 SGHTA and CDR2 FQGTGA. The CDR3 totals 13 residues. Trimming removed 4 bases at V and 4 bases at J, with 11 bases between. Written as DNA, the CDR3 is TGTGCCAGCAGCTCGTCCGCGGGGTACGAGCAGTACTTC. This encodes CASSSSAGYEQYF.

The rearrangement uses TRBV2 and TRBJ1-1; D ambiguous. The CDR3 extends over 12 amino acids. The germline V gene encodes CDR1 SNHLY and CDR2 FYNNEI. The germline V and J ends were trimmed by 3 bases and 10 bases, with 12 bases remaining between them. The CDR3 loop is CASSDLEGTAFF. The CDR3, as DNA: TGTGCCAGCAGTGACCTCGAAGGAACAGCTTTCTTT.

The rearrangement joins TRBV19 to TRBJ2-3; no clear D gene. The CDR3 runs to 15 residues. Germline CDR1 and CDR2: LNHDA and SQIVND (reference sequence). With 2 bases removed from V and 4 bases from J, the gap between germline ends came to 13 bases. CDR3 amino acids: CASSISKSEADTQYF. The CDR3 DNA reads TGTGCCAGTAGTATAAGTAAGAGCGAAGCAGATACGCAGTATTTT.

This clone was found once. Other DNA sequences in the sample encode the same CDR3. The V gene is TRBV4-1, the J gene TRBJ2-3; tentatively, D is TRBD1 (6 bases). CDR1 is MGHRA and CDR2 is YSYEKL in the germline V gene. The V end lost 1 base, the J end lost 2 bases, and 7 bases lay between the germline ends. The CDR3 contains 14 residues. CDR3 sequence reads: CASSQAGDTDTQYF. In nucleotides, the CDR3 is TGCGCCAGCAGCCAAGCAGGGGACACAGATACGCAGTATTTT.

The chain links TRBV5-4 to TRBJ2-5, with TRBD2 matching over 15 bases. The CDR3 totals 20 residues. The germline V gene encodes CDR1 SGHNT and CDR2 YYREEE (reference sequence). The V and J ends lost 4 bases and 4 bases, in that order; junction bases with no gene match: 17. The CDR3: CASSPMSGTSGGPPAETQYF. CDR3 sequence (DNA): TGTGCCAGCAGCCCTATGAGTGGGACTAGCGGGGGGCCCCCGGCAGAGACCCAGTACTTC.

The rearrangement joins TRBV28 to TRBJ2-7; 7 nucleotides match TRBD1. Looked up from germline, CDR1 is MDHEN and CDR2 is SYDVKM. This CDR3 contains 16 residues. V shed 6 bases and J 0 bases; nucleotides not matched to a gene: 11. The CDR3 nucleotides are TGTGCCAGCAGCCTACCAGACAGGGTCAGCTCCTACGAGCAGTACTTC. Residues: CASSLPDRVSSYEQYF.

By sample share, this clone is medium-sized. The chain links TRBV6-5 to TRBJ1-2; possibly TRBD1 for D (5 bases). Germline V gene lookup returns CDR1 MNHEY and CDR2 SVGAGI. The CDR3 spans 12 residues. The V and J ends lost 10 bases and 3 bases respectively, with 12 bases between them. The CDR3 region is CATGTLDYGYTF. The CDR3, as DNA: TGTGCCACCGGGACCTTAGACTATGGCTACACCTTC.

The chain links TRBV4-2 to TRBJ2-3, with TRBD2 matching over 8 bases. The CDR3 length is 16 residues. V dropped 5 bases and J dropped 6; count of bases not matched to a gene: 13. CDR1 and CDR2 (germline): LGHNA, YNFKEQ. DNA of the CDR3: TGTGCCAGCAGCACATTGCCCGGGACTAGTACTGATACGCAGTATTTT. It encodes CASSTLPGTSTDTQYF.